These 12 T cell receptor beta chains were all obtained from the same sample, sequenced in a study of long-term antiretroviral therapy in people with HIV. Researchers ran immunoSEQ v3.0 at survey level. Profiled with immunoSEQ multiplex PCR; TCRdb holds only in-frame clones, not every one. This sample has about 23,000 clones, with around 81% found just once. The sequenced sample was unsorted PBMCs, obtained 1.6 years after starting antiretroviral therapy. The receptor set was obtained from a man aged 35-49 years with HIV.

The CDR3 bases are TGTGCCAGCAGTCCACTCGGGGGCGCTGGGGCTTTCTTT. Translation gives CASSPLGGAGAFF. The rearrangement uses TRBV6-6 and TRBJ1-1; perhaps TRBD1 as D (6 bases). The CDR3 contains 13 residues. With 5 bases removed from V and 11 bases from J, the gap between germline ends came to 18 bases. Per germline, CDR1 MNHNY and CDR2 SVGAGI (reference sequence).

In this sample, this clone turned up once. The chain employs TRBV9 and TRBJ2-3; D not resolved. Germline CDR1 reads SGDLS; CDR2 reads YYNGEE. The germline V and J ends were trimmed by 4 bases and 3 bases, with 9 bases remaining between them. The CDR3 consists of 13 residues. DNA of the CDR3: TGTGCCAGCAGCCCCCGTGGGACAGATACGCAGTATTTT. It encodes CASSPRGTDTQYF. Using reference TRBV9 and TRBJ2-3 for the parts outside the CDR3, the full variable domain is DSGVTQTPKHLITATGQRVTLRCSPRSGDLSVYWYQQSLDQGLQFLIQYYNGEERAKGNILERFSAQQFPDLHSELNLSSLELGDSALYFCASSPRGTDTQYFGPGTRLTVL.

The CDR3 DNA follows: TGTGCCTGGAGTGGTCAGGGTGCTGGGGCCAACGTCCTGACTTTC. Translation gives CAWSGQGAGANVLTF. This chain connects TRBV30 to TRBJ2-6; TRBD1 might be the D (5 bases). The CDR3 contains 15 residues. The V and J ends lost 1 base and 2 bases respectively, with 9 bases between them. The germline CDR1 and CDR2 sequences are GTSNPN and SVGIG (reference sequence).

The chain has TRBV7-9 and TRBJ2-2; D call uncertain. CDR1 and CDR2 from the germline V gene are SEHNR and FQNEAQ (reference sequence). This CDR3 contains 13 residues. The V and J ends lost 3 bases and 7 bases respectively, with 9 bases between them. The CDR3 DNA sequence: TGTGCCAGCAGCTTTCCCCCAGGCGGGGAGCTGTTTTTT. Its translation: CASSFPPGGELFF.

This clone was observed a few times. The chain employs TRBV10-2 and TRBJ1-6; 9 bases align to TRBD1. The junction had 9 bases not matched to a gene; V was cut back by 6 bases and J by 6 bases. The germline V gene has CDR1 WSHSY and CDR2 SAAADI. This CDR3 contains 16 residues. The CDR3 reads CASRDLGTGPNSPLHF. In DNA form, the CDR3 reads TGCGCCAGCAGGGATCTAGGGACAGGGCCTAATTCACCCCTCCACTTT.

This clone was recorded once. V and J are TRBV14 and TRBJ1-6; TRBD1 is a possible D gene (5 bases). Germline values: CDR1 SGHDN, CDR2 FVKESK. With 1 base removed from V and 10 bases from J, the gap between germline ends came to 11 bases. This CDR3 region has 14 residues. The CDR3 coding sequence is TGTGCCAGCAGCCAAGGAGGGGCCAGGTCACCCCTCCACTTT. It codes for CASSQGGARSPLHF.

This chain links TRBV19 with TRBJ2-1, with TRBD2 matching over 10 bases. This CDR3 region has 15 residues. V shed 5 bases and J 7 bases; nucleotides not matched to a gene: 8. Per the germline V gene, CDR1 is LNHDA and CDR2 is SQIVND (reference sequence). Written as DNA, the CDR3 is TGTGCCAGTAGTTTAGCGGGAGGTGAAAGTAATGAGCAGTTCTTC. Translating gives CASSLAGGESNEQFF.

The chain uses TRBV30 and TRBJ1-2; tentatively, D is TRBD1 (5 bases). V lost 0 bases, J lost 7 bases, and 30 bases lay in between. The CDR3 covers 19 residues. Germline V lookup: CDR1 GTSNPN, CDR2 SVGIG (reference sequence). CDR3 amino acids: CAWSVEYVLKGPLQLGYTF. CDR3 sequence (DNA): TGTGCCTGGAGTGTAGAATATGTACTGAAGGGACCCCTGCAGCTTGGCTACACCTTC.

This clone was counted once. This chain uses TRBV7-9 with TRBJ2-3; 9 nucleotides match TRBD1. CDR3 size: 18 residues. From germline, CDR1 is SEHNR and CDR2 FQNEAQ (reference sequence). The V gene end was trimmed by 5 bases and the J gene end by 0 bases; junction bases not matched to a gene: 12. CDR3 bases: TGTGCCAGCAGCCGGGGACAGGGCCCCTCTCTTAGCACAGATACGCAGTATTTT. Translated, it gives CASSRGQGPSLSTDTQYF.

This clone was counted between two and nine times. The chain has TRBV7-9 and TRBJ2-7; D remains unclear. Germline V gene lookup returns CDR1 SEHNR and CDR2 FQNEAQ (reference sequence). This CDR3 contains 12 residues. The ends were cut back, 0 bases at V and 5 bases at J, with 5 bases in the middle. CDR3 sequence: CASSLAQDEQYF. For the CDR3, the DNA is TGTGCCAGCAGCTTAGCGCAAGACGAGCAGTACTTC.

The V and J genes are TRBV7-9 and TRBJ1-2, with a possible D match to TRBD1 (6 bases). V was trimmed by 3 bases and J by 4 bases, leaving 15 bases between them. The CDR3 runs to 15 residues. Per germline, CDR1 SEHNR and CDR2 FQNEAQ (reference sequence). The CDR3 DNA follows: TGTGCCAGCAGCTTCGGACAGAGTTCCTCCTATGGCTACACCTTC. Residues: CASSFGQSSSYGYTF.

This rearrangement joins TRBV19 to TRBJ1-5, with TRBD1 matching 10 bases. V lost 7 bases, J lost 4 bases, and 10 bases stayed unmatched. The CDR3 length is 16 residues. Germline V gives CDR1 LNHDA, CDR2 SQIVND (reference sequence). The CDR3 is CASTAGTGVENQPQHF. The CDR3 DNA is TGTGCCAGTACCGCGGGGACAGGGGTTGAGAATCAGCCCCAGCATTTT.